This is a list of T cell receptor beta chains from one sample in a study of control samples from healthy donors and cancer patients. Using immunoSEQ multiplex PCR, the repertoire was profiled, and TCRdb retains in-frame clones only, with some absent. The data hold fewer than 200,000 clones, with 85% to 95% observed a single time. Sequenced: blood. Receptors were obtained from a young man in good health. Each CDR3 is given with its conserved first and last residue. A D gene is named only where the DNA matches it firmly.

j_gene	d_gene	v_gene	CDR3aa
TRBJ2-3	NA	TRBV15	CATSIGASQNTQYF
TRBJ1-2	NA	TRBV12-3/TRBV12-4	CASSLRQDYGYTF
TRBJ1-1	TRBD1	TRBV30	CAWTGQGRIAEAFF
TRBJ2-2	TRBD2	TRBV3-1/TRBV3-2	CASSPFSGGNTGELFF
TRBJ1-4	TRBD1	TRBV2	CASRLTGATNEKLFF
TRBJ1-6	NA	TRBV3-1/TRBV3-2	CASSQSRGALLRSYNSPLHF
TRBJ1-2	TRBD1	TRBV5-6	CASSLIGQGRDGYTF
TRBJ2-1	NA	TRBV28	CASSFWQNEQFF
TRBJ1-2	TRBD1	TRBV18	CASSPGQGYGYTF
TRBJ2-5	NA	TRBV3-1/TRBV3-2	CASSSELVRETQYF
TRBJ2-2	NA	TRBV6-5	CASSYPGLNTGELFF